This TCR beta chain was identified in a study of chemoradiotherapy in HPV16-positive cancers. This table comes from immunoSEQ multiplex PCR, and its TCRdb copy is limited to in-frame clones, with some not included. The sample has about 32,000 clones; around 77% are singletons. This clonotype originated in a human donor with HPV-associated anogenital cancer. The sequencing here drew on blood, taken from a patient who underwent chemoradiotherapy.

This CDR3 is CASSLGQGIYGYTF. The CDR3 bases are TGTGCCAGCAGCCTCGGACAGGGAATCTATGGCTACACCTTC. This chain joins TRBV7-3 and TRBJ1-2; 8 positions agree with TRBD1. Per germline, CDR1 SGHTA and CDR2 FQGTGA. Germline trimming cut 5 bases from V and 4 bases from J; bases unmatched to any gene: 6. This CDR3 spans 14 amino acids.